The 23 T cell receptor beta chains presented below share a single source sample, sequenced in a study of T cells in Graves' hyperthyroidism and ophthalmopathy. Template material for amplifying TCR beta CDR3 regions consisted of RNA transcripts. HTBI primers drove first-round RT-PCR of the TCR CDR3. TCRdb fed the multiplex PCR reads into MiXCR, producing one record per CDR3 protein. The sample comprises about 290,000 distinct CDR3 sequences, roughly 15% of which are singletons, and 6.5% to 10% rests with the top ten. Sample: blood. The receptors derive from a woman aged 35 to 49 with Graves' hyperthyroidism.

This rearrangement joins TRBV18 to TRBJ2-1, with D perhaps matching TRBD2 (6 bases). V was shortened by 6 bases and J by 5 bases, with 17 bases between the two germline ends. The CDR3 is made up of 15 amino acids. Germline V CDR1 and CDR2: KGHSH, LQKENI. CDR3: CASSPIFSGNNEQFF. Written as DNA, the CDR3 is TGTGCCAGCTCCCCTATTTTTAGCGGTAACAATGAGCAGTTCTTC.

At least ten counts were recorded for this clonotype. This sequence joins TRBV3-1 and TRBJ1-6, with D maybe TRBD1 (5 bases). Germline lookup yields CDR1 LGHDT and CDR2 YNNKEL (reference sequence). There are 16 residues in the CDR3. Trimming stripped 2 bases from V and 3 bases from J, with 11 bases between. Here the CDR3 DNA reads TGTGCCAGCAGCCAATTGGGGCGGATCTATAATTCACCCCTCCACTTT. Translating it yields CASSQLGRIYNSPLHF. The entire variable domain, with the rest obtained from reference TRBV3-1 and TRBJ1-6, is as follows: DTAVSQTPKYLVTQMGNDKSIKCEQNLGHDTMYWYKQDSKKFLKIMFSYNNKELIINETVPNRFSPKSPDKAHLNLHINSLELGDSAVYFCASSQLGRIYNSPLHFGNGTRLTVT.

In its sample, this clonotype was seen many times. The J gene is TRBJ2-1, the V gene TRBV20-1; 14 bases match TRBD2. CDR3 length: 18 amino acids. J was trimmed by 3 bases and V by 5 bases; bases with no gene match: 12. Germline CDR1 is DFQATT and CDR2 is SNEGSKA (reference sequence). The CDR3, as DNA: TGCAGTGCTGATTTCACCGGGACTAGCGGGAGCATCTACAATGAGCAGTTCTTC. Translation: CSADFTGTSGSIYNEQFF.

This clonotype turned up a few times. V gene TRBV6-1 combines with J gene TRBJ2-6, with a weak D call TRBD1 (6 bases). This CDR3 region has 15 residues. Germline CDR1 reads MNHNS; CDR2 reads SASEGT. V gave up 6 bases and J gave up 0 bases, with 9 bases separating them. CDR3 nucleotide sequence: TGTGCCAGCAGACAGGGTTTCTCTGGGGCCAACGTCCTGACTTTC. It is translated as CASRQGFSGANVLTF.

This clonotype showed up many times. This chain joins TRBV6-1 and TRBJ2-7, with 7 bases fitting TRBD1. The V gene end was trimmed by 5 bases and the J gene end by 6 bases; junction bases not matched to a gene: 10. The germline V gene has CDR1 MNHNS and CDR2 SASEGT. CDR3 length: 14 amino acids. CDR3 DNA sequence: TGTGCCAGCAGTTACGAGACAGGGTGGACCGAGCAGTACTTC. It is translated as CASSYETGWTEQYF.

This clonotype was seen more than once but under ten times. This rearrangement joins TRBV27 to TRBJ1-3, with D unresolved. This CDR3 is 14 amino acids long. Looked up from germline, CDR1 is MNHEY and CDR2 is SMNVEV (reference sequence). CDR3 bases: TGTGCTAGAAGTTCGAAGGGCTCTGGAAACACCATATATTTT. Its protein is CARSSKGSGNTIYF.

A word on this clonotype: This could be a read error, since a much larger clone is one nucleotide away. The conserved phenylalanine or tryptophan is not found at the CDR3 terminus, so this likely reflects a read error. This rearrangement joins TRBV5-6 to TRBJ2-7; tentatively, D is TRBD2 (6 bases). V lost 6 bases and J 3 bases, leaving 19 bases between the germline ends. Germline V gene sequence: CDR1 SGHDT, CDR2 YYEEEE. CDR3 length equals 15 residues. The CDR3 loop is CASNRWDSSFYEQYL. DNA of the CDR3: TGTGCCAGCAACAGGTGGGACTCCTCTTTCTACGAGCAGTACCTC.

This chain links TRBV19 with TRBJ2-7, with 7 bases identical to TRBD2. CDR3 size: 15 residues. J lost 2 bases, V lost 3 bases, and 7 bases had no gene match. Germline CDR1 reads LNHDA; CDR2 reads SQIVND (reference sequence). The CDR3 is CASSIGLDDTYEQYF. CDR3 nucleotide sequence: TGTGCCAGTAGTATCGGACTAGACGATACCTACGAGCAGTACTTC.

This clonotype has a count of ten or more. This chain uses TRBV28 with TRBJ2-7; 12 bases fit TRBD1. Per germline, CDR1 MDHEN and CDR2 SYDVKM. J lost 2 bases, V lost 7 bases, and 9 bases had no gene match. The CDR3 extends over 16 amino acids. CDR3 sequence (DNA): TGTGCCAGCACTCAACTCGGGACAGGGGGCCCCTACGAGCAGTACTTC. Translated, it gives CASTQLGTGGPYEQYF.

This clonotype was observed many times. The V and J genes are TRBV3-1 and TRBJ1-5; 8 bases are a match to TRBD1. Germline CDR1 reads LGHDT; CDR2 reads YNNKEL (reference sequence). With 4 bases clipped from V and 6 bases from J, the junction kept 5 bases outside the gene matches. The CDR3 spans 14 residues. CDR3 sequence (DNA): TGTGCCAGCAGCCTTGGGACAGGACGTCAGCCCCAGCATTTT. Encoded protein: CASSLGTGRQPQHF.

This sequence joins TRBV9 and TRBJ1-2; TRBD1 matches 7 bases. The CDR3 sequence is 14 residues long. V lost 3 bases, J lost 9 bases, and 11 bases stayed unmatched. CDR1 SGDLS and CDR2 YYNGEE come from the germline V gene. The CDR3 DNA reads as TGTGCCAGCAGCGGATCCGGGACAGCCGTTAGCTACACCTTC. It encodes CASSGSGTAVSYTF.

In its sample, this clonotype was seen many times. V is TRBV6-6 and J is TRBJ2-3; D is uncertain. CDR1 is MNHNY and CDR2 is SVGAGI in the germline V gene (reference sequence). The CDR3 has 15 amino acids. V was cut by 2 bases and J by 0 bases, with 9 bases left in between. The CDR3 here is CASSYVQISTDTQYF. The CDR3 DNA is TGTGCCAGCAGTTACGTACAGATTAGCACAGATACGCAGTATTTT.

The table lists this clonotype with many counts. The chain has TRBV7-9 and TRBJ2-5, with D perhaps matching TRBD1 (6 bases). CDR1 and CDR2 (germline): SEHNR, FQNEAQ (reference sequence). This CDR3 is 15 amino acids long. V was shortened by 4 bases and J by 6 bases, with 18 bases between the two germline ends. The CDR3, as DNA: TGTGCCAGCAGCTCATCCTTTACAGGGTCAAAGACCCAGTACTTC. Its translation: CASSSSFTGSKTQYF.

The chain recombines TRBV5-1 with TRBJ2-4; maybe TRBD2 (5 bases). The CDR3 has 17 amino acids. Per germline, CDR1 SGHRS and CDR2 YFSETQ. The V end was cut by 0 bases, the J end by 3 bases, with 16 bases between. This CDR3 is CASSLEGLSVGKNIQYF. The CDR3 nucleotides are TGCGCCAGCAGCTTGGAAGGACTCTCAGTAGGCAAAAACATTCAGTACTTC.

This clonotype was picked up a small number of times. The rearrangement links TRBV19 to TRBJ1-4; D call uncertain. The CDR3 is made up of 15 amino acids. Germline CDR1 reads LNHDA; CDR2 reads SQIVND (reference sequence). Deletions cut 7 bases from V and 4 bases from J, with 16 bases between. This chain's CDR3 is CASKDPAGFNEKLFF. The CDR3 nucleotides read TGTGCCAGTAAAGATCCGGCAGGCTTTAATGAAAAACTGTTTTTT.

This clonotype was observed many times. The chain has TRBV6-1 and TRBJ2-1, with D possibly TRBD1 on 5 matching bases. Looked up from germline, CDR1 is MNHNS and CDR2 is SASEGT. The CDR3 loop spans 15 amino acids. V was cut by 5 bases and J by 0 bases, with 11 bases left in between. CDR3 nucleotide sequence: TGTGCCAGCAGTTCAGGACAATTCTCCTACAATGAGCAGTTCTTC. Its protein product is CASSSGQFSYNEQFF.

The DNA of the CDR3 is TGTGCCAGCAGCTTGGCAGGGACGTTGTACGAGCAGTACTTC. Its protein product is CASSLAGTLYEQYF. This chain joins TRBV5-5 and TRBJ2-7; the D gene could be TRBD1 or TRBD2 (5 bases each). Germline V gene sequence: CDR1 SGHKS, CDR2 YYEKEE (reference sequence). V was shortened by 0 bases and J by 4 bases, with 11 bases between the two germline ends. The CDR3 contains 14 residues. The full variable domain, in which reference TRBV5-5 and TRBJ2-7 provide the parts outside the CDR3, is DAGVTQSPTHLIKTRGQQVTLRCSPISGHKSVSWYQQVLGQGPQFIFQYYEKEERGRGNFPDRFSARQFPNYSSELNVNALLLGDSALYLCASSLAGTLYEQYFGPGTRLTVT.

The J gene is TRBJ2-7, the V gene TRBV28, with D unclear. The CDR3 sequence is 12 residues long. Germline-derived CDR1 and CDR2 are MDHEN and SYDVKM. Trimming cost V 3 bases and J 3 bases, with 6 bases left between them. The CDR3 sequence is CASSFFFYEQYF. The CDR3 region has the DNA TGTGCCAGCAGTTTTTTCTTCTACGAGCAGTACTTC.

In this sample, this clonotype turned up many times. The chain carries TRBV7-9 and TRBJ2-5, with TRBD1 as a possible D gene (6 bases). Trimming left V 5 bases short and J 3 bases short, with 16 bases between. Germline-derived CDR1 and CDR2 are SEHNR and FQNEAQ (reference sequence). This CDR3 has 15 residues. Here the CDR3 reads CASSPSGGLEETQYF. CDR3 nucleotide sequence: TGTGCCAGCAGCCCCTCTGGGGGCTTGGAAGAGACCCAGTACTTC.

At least ten counts were recorded for this clonotype. V is TRBV10-3 and J is TRBJ1-6, with D perhaps TRBD1 (5 bases). V lost 10 bases and J 7 bases, leaving 11 bases between the germline ends. The V gene's germline CDR1 is ENHRY and CDR2 SYGVKD. The CDR3 consists of 12 residues. CDR3 sequence (DNA): TGTGCCACCAAAGAGGGGAATTCACCCCTCCACTTT. Translated: CATKEGNSPLHF.

The sample holds many counts of this clonotype. This chain uses TRBV29-1 with TRBJ1-2; D is uncertain. CDR3 size: 13 residues. Trimming pared 7 bases from V and 4 bases from J, leaving 16 bases between. Per the germline V gene, CDR1 is SQVTM and CDR2 is ANQGSEA. The CDR3 DNA is TGCAGCGCCGGAGACGACATAGCCTATGGCTACACCTTC. Translating gives CSAGDDIAYGYTF.

This clonotype has more than one count but fewer than ten. J is TRBJ1-1 and V is TRBV30; tentative D call: TRBD1 (5 bases). The CDR3 length is 13 residues. V lost 3 bases and J 6 bases, leaving 14 bases between the germline ends. Germline CDR1 is GTSNPN and CDR2 is SVGIG (reference sequence). The DNA for the CDR3 is TGTGCCTGGAGGGGGGGGGGATTCGCTGAAGCTTTCTTT. Protein product: CAWRGGGFAEAFF.

The chain joins TRBV5-1 to TRBJ2-1; 14 bases fit TRBD2. This CDR3 has 16 residues. Germline V gives CDR1 SGHRS, CDR2 YFSETQ. The J segment lost 7 bases and the V segment lost 3 bases, leaving 6 bases of the junction unmatched. The chain's CDR3 is CASSSGLAGVANEQFF. For the CDR3, the DNA is TGCGCCAGCAGCTCGGGACTAGCGGGAGTAGCAAATGAGCAGTTCTTC. Filled out from reference TRBV5-1 and TRBJ2-1, the complete variable domain reads KAGVTQTPRYLIKTRGQQVTLSCSPISGHRSVSWYQQTPGQGLQFLFEYFSETQRNKGNFPGRFSGRQFSNSRSEMNVSTLELGDSALYLCASSSGLAGVANEQFFGPGTRLTVL.